A selection of T cell receptor beta chains follows, all from one sample in a study of control samples from healthy donors and cancer patients. Some clones are missing from TCRdb's copy, which holds only in-frame ones; the method was immunoSEQ multiplex PCR. The sample records over 100,000 clones, over 85% being singletons. The sample comprised blood. These receptors all come from a man between 18 and 35 years old in good health. Both conserved end residues are part of each CDR3.

j_call	v_call	cdr3_aa
TRBJ1-1	TRBV27	CASSLLTGAEAFF
TRBJ1-5	TRBV7-9	CASSLGNYRATQHF
TRBJ1-3	TRBV9	CASSGTGGNTIYF
TRBJ2-5	TRBV6-2/TRBV6-3	CASSFLGRQETQYF
TRBJ2-1	TRBV5-1	CASSLALDEQFF
TRBJ1-4	TRBV13	CASSPRTGPNEKLFF
TRBJ2-1	TRBV24-1	CATSDNGQGAYNEQFF
TRBJ2-5	TRBV11-2	CASSHGVSGAETQYF
TRBJ1-1	TRBV6-2/TRBV6-3	CASSYQVMTEAFF
TRBJ2-7	TRBV19	CASSLGGGEQYF
TRBJ2-7	TRBV9	CASSETGTVTYEQYF
TRBJ2-1	TRBV10-3	CAISAPSGGDNEQFF
TRBJ1-1	TRBV29-1	CSVERGLVAEAFF
TRBJ2-3	TRBV9	CASSGSRYTDTQYF
TRBJ2-2	TRBV21-1	CASDGTARNTGELFF
TRBJ1-2	TRBV7-9	CASNKNPKWTGGAYGYTF
TRBJ1-3	TRBV3-1/TRBV3-2	CASSQGTGRVGNTIYF
TRBJ2-1	TRBV9	CASSVSSGTSGARSYNEQFF
TRBJ2-5	TRBV11-1	CASSLQETQYF
TRBJ2-5	TRBV10-2	CASRERAHQETQYF
TRBJ1-4	TRBV10-1	CASFEGGGEKLFF
TRBJ1-5	TRBV6-6	CASSYGNQPQHF
TRBJ2-3	TRBV3-1/TRBV3-2	CASSQEVGRWENTQYF
TRBJ2-6	TRBV21-1	CASRKHGTLASGANVLTF
TRBJ2-2	TRBV4-1	CASSRAEGGVNTGELFF
TRBJ1-5	TRBV9	CASSVGASNQPQHF
TRBJ2-1	TRBV7-9	CASSSRLARLVNEQFF
TRBJ1-1	TRBV13	CASSSLQKGNTEAFF
TRBJ1-6	TRBV4-2	CASSQDNWAGDRPSPLHF
TRBJ2-6	TRBV6-1	CASSDRGSGANVLTF
TRBJ1-1	TRBV5-4	CASSPQLGGMNTEAFF
TRBJ2-3	TRBV5-1	CASSPSGTDTQYF
TRBJ1-2	TRBV7-7	CASRKQGIQNYGYTF
TRBJ1-1	TRBV29-1	CSVEGGERTEAFF
TRBJ1-2	TRBV7-2	CASSFQTRGHYGYTF
TRBJ2-7	TRBV19	CASSIGTSGEQYF
TRBJ2-5	TRBV27	CASVAHWASQRETQYF
TRBJ1-6	TRBV11-3	CASSLGGPNSPLHF
TRBJ2-1	TRBV5-1	CASSWRGDEQFF
TRBJ2-7	TRBV18	CASSERTGEQYF